A selection of T cell receptor beta chains follows, all from one sample in a study of cytomegalovirus exposure and HLA in healthy donors. Sequencing was performed with immunoSEQ multiplex PCR; in TCRdb, only in-frame clones are kept and a portion is missing. The sample holds about 160,000 clones, 65% to 85% seen once. Source material: PBMCs. Every receptor here comes from a man aged 35 to 55 in good health and CMV-seropositive. CDR3s include the opening cysteine and the closing phenylalanine or tryptophan. D genes are given only for firm matches. Size is stated for part of the rows, as once, few or many counts, or as a class when the clone is expanded.

abundance,d_gene,j_gene,len,v_gene,CDR3nt,CDR3aa
few,TRBD1,TRBJ1-1,15,TRBV7-2,TGTGCCAGCAGTCTATTCCGGACAGGGGGACCTGAAGCTTTCTTT,CASSLFRTGGPEAFF
.,TRBD2,TRBJ2-3,16,TRBV9,TGTGCCAGCAGCGTAGCGGCTAGCGGCAACACAGATACGCAGTATTTT,CASSVAASGNTDTQYF
.,TRBD1,TRBJ2-5,15,TRBV6-6,TGTGCCAGCAGATCTAGTCAGGGGGTGAGGGAGACCCAGTACTTC,CASRSSQGVRETQYF
.,.,TRBJ1-1,14,TRBV7-8,TGTGCCAGCAGCTTAACCGAGATGAACACTGAAGCTTTCTTT,CASSLTEMNTEAFF
.,.,TRBJ1-2,13,TRBV27,TGTGCCAGCAGGGGCGGAGGGTTTGGTGGCTACACCTTC,CASRGGGFGGYTF
.,TRBD2,TRBJ2-5,15,TRBV2,TGTGCCAGCAGTATCGGACTAGCGAGGGGAGAGACCCAGTACTTC,CASSIGLARGETQYF
.,.,TRBJ2-1,13,TRBV10-3,TGTGCCATCAGTGACGGCGGATCCAATGAGCAGTTCTTC,CAISDGGSNEQFF
.,.,TRBJ2-7,13,TRBV11-2,TGTGCCAGCAGCTTACCGACAGGCGACGAGCAGTACTTC,CASSLPTGDEQYF
.,TRBD1,TRBJ2-7,13,TRBV29-1,TGCAGTGCTGGACAGGGGTCCTCCTACGAGCAGTACTTC,CSAGQGSSYEQYF
.,.,TRBJ2-7,12,TRBV7-8,TGTGCCAGCAGCAGCGGACCGCGGGAGCAGTACTTC,CASSSGPREQYF
.,.,TRBJ2-7,15,TRBV4-1,TGCGCCAGCAGCCAAGTCGGCGGTACCTCCTACGAGCAGTACTTC,CASSQVGGTSYEQYF
.,.,TRBJ2-1,14,TRBV5-6,TGTGCCAGCAGCGGGGCTTCCTCCTACAATGAGCAGTTCTTC,CASSGASSYNEQFF
.,TRBD1,TRBJ2-7,15,TRBV9,TGTGCCAGCAGCCCGACGGGACAGGAATCCTACGAGCAGTACTTC,CASSPTGQESYEQYF
.,.,TRBJ1-1,13,TRBV5-5,TGTGCCAGCAGCGGAACAGCGAACACTGAAGCTTTCTTT,CASSGTANTEAFF
once,.,TRBJ1-1,13,TRBV7-6,TGTGCCAGCAGCTTCGGAGGGGACACTGAAGCTTTCTTT,CASSFGGDTEAFF
few,TRBD1,TRBJ2-7,12,TRBV6-5,TGTGCCAGCAGACAGCAGGGGGCCCCTCAGTACTTC,CASRQQGAPQYF
.,TRBD1,TRBJ2-7,13,TRBV4-3,TGCGCCAGCAGCCAAGGGACAGGGGGCGCTAGGGACTTC,CASSQGTGGARDF
few,.,TRBJ1-2,14,TRBV4-3,TGCGCCAGCAGCCAAGGACAGGCCAACTATGGCTACACCTTC,CASSQGQANYGYTF
.,TRBD2,TRBJ2-5,15,TRBV10-1,TGCGCCAGCAGCACAGAGCGGGGGCCGGAGGAGACCCAGTACTTC,CASSTERGPEETQYF
.,.,TRBJ1-2,14,TRBV5-1,TGCGCCAGCAGCTCGCGGGGAGGCTCCTATGGCTACACCTTC,CASSSRGGSYGYTF
.,.,TRBJ2-4,15,TRBV7-2,TGTGCCAGCAGCCCCCGCCCGGGAAATATTAACATTCAGTACTTC,CASSPRPGNINIQYF
.,TRBD1,TRBJ1-6,14,TRBV14,TGTGCCAGCAGAAGGGACAGGGGGGATTCACCCCTCCACTTT,CASRRDRGDSPLHF
.,TRBD1,TRBJ1-2,12,TRBV7-9,TGTTCCAGCAGCTTCACAGGGGATGGCTACACCTTC,CSSSFTGDGYTF
.,.,TRBJ1-2,13,TRBV10-3,TGTGCCATCGGGGCCGGAACTAACTATGGCTACACCTTC,CAIGAGTNYGYTF
once,.,TRBJ1-2,12,TRBV7-2,TGTGCCAGCAAAGAGACTAACTATGGCTACACCTTC,CASKETNYGYTF
.,TRBD1,TRBJ2-1,15,TRBV18,TGTGCCAGCTCACCGGGCAGGGGGCGCCAGAATGAGCAGTTCTTC,CASSPGRGRQNEQFF
.,.,TRBJ2-2,15,TRBV10-3,TGTGCCATCAGTGTGAGTGACAGGAATACCGGGGAGCTGTTTTTT,CAISVSDRNTGELFF
few,.,TRBJ1-1,17,TRBV7-9,TGTGCCAGCAGGCTGCGTCATCAGGGGCCTTATGACACTGAAGCTTTCTTT,CASRLRHQGPYDTEAFF
.,.,TRBJ1-1,13,TRBV30,TGTGCCTGGAGCTTACAGGGGAACACTGAAGCTTTCTTT,CAWSLQGNTEAFF
.,TRBD1,TRBJ1-5,20,TRBV6-4,TGTGCCAGCAGTGACTCGATTGGTCCCCCTAGGGGCAGGGGGAATCAGCCCCAGCATTTT,CASSDSIGPPRGRGNQPQHF